The TCR beta chain described here comes from a study of T cells after yellow fever vaccination. As for the study in general: Preparation used SMART-Seq v4 Ultra Low Input for the low-cell-number fractions. Study findings and constraints: Contamination by abundant bulk-population clonotypes could be present in FACS-sorted repertoires. A faster peak, day 5 versus 15, was reached by the weaker secondary response.

TCRdb called the 5' RACE reads again in MiXCR, with one record for every CDR3 protein. Here the sample spans about 46,000 distinct CDR3 sequences, about 6.3% being singletons. The CDR3 extends over 11 amino acids. The germline V gene encodes CDR1 SQVTM and CDR2 ANQGSEA. Details on this clonotype: With a much larger clone just one base away, this may be a read error.

Material: PBMCs, either bulk or a sorted T-cell subset (CD4+, CD8+, memory, or dextramer-sorted; not recorded which), obtained 45 days after the yellow fever booster vaccination. This chain connects TRBV29-1 to TRBJ2-2; possibly TRBD2 for D (6 bases). The sequence came from a man aged 30 to 39 who received the YFV17D yellow fever vaccine. The DNA for the CDR3 is TGCACCGTTGAGCGGGTCGGGGAGCTGTTTTTT. Translated, it gives CTVERVGELFF.